A single sample is the source of the 28 T cell receptor beta chains below, sequenced in a study of regulatory T cells in long-lasting Graves disease. Regarding time point: persistent/refractory GD, antithyroid drugs over 5 years with positive TRAb. Isolated PBMC RNA provided the starting material for the TCR library. Researchers made TCR beta libraries by using iRepertoire HTBI primers and running Arm-PCR on CDR3 regions. One entry per CDR3 protein, called by TCRdb with MiXCR from the multiplex PCR reads. The repertoire holds 400,000 to 500,000 distinct CDR3 sequences, 20% to 25% seen once, with roughly 6.9% in the top ten. The sample here was peripheral blood mononuclear cells (PBMCs), taken when the disease was refractory, from a patient treated with antithyroid drugs. Receptors originate from a female donor with Graves disease.

This clonotype was recorded at least ten times. The genes are TRBV28 and TRBJ1-5; D might be TRBD1 (5 bases). The CDR3 consists of 15 residues. V lost 4 bases and J lost 0, with 10 bases in between. Germline CDR1 MDHEN, CDR2 SYDVKM. This CDR3 reads CASSSGQVSNQPQHF. The CDR3 bases are TGTGCCAGCAGTTCTGGACAAGTTAGCAATCAGCCCCAGCATTTT.

This clonotype was detected ten times or more. This chain connects TRBV6-5 to TRBJ1-2; maybe TRBD1 (6 bases). Per germline, CDR1 MNHEY and CDR2 SVGAGI. V was trimmed by 4 bases and J by 4 bases, leaving 16 bases between them. CDR3 length: 15 amino acids. The CDR3 DNA sequence: TGTGCCAGCAGTTGGCAGGGGCGTGGGTCCTATGGCTACACCTTC. Translating gives CASSWQGRGSYGYTF.

This clonotype was counted many times. J is TRBJ2-7 and V is TRBV18, with a tentative D call TRBD2 (6 bases). CDR1 KGHSH and CDR2 LQKENI come from the germline V gene. The CDR3 totals 12 residues. V lost 8 bases to trimming and J lost 5 bases, with 13 bases between them. CDR3 nucleotide sequence: TGTGCCAGCAGCCCCCGCGGGAACGAGCAGTACTTC. It translates to CASSPRGNEQYF. Full variable domain (rest looked up from reference TRBV18 and TRBJ2-7): NAGVMQNPRHLVRRRGQEARLRCSPMKGHSHVYWYRQLPEEGLKFMVYLQKENIIDESGMPKERFSAEFPKEGPSILRIQQVVRGDSAAYFCASSPRGNEQYFGPGTRLTVT.

This clonotype was detected ten times or more. The rearrangement uses TRBV12-3 or TRBV12-4 and TRBJ1-5; no firm D call. This CDR3 contains 16 residues. V was pared by 2 bases and J by 15 bases, with 26 bases between. CDR3 DNA: TGTGCCAGCAGTTTAACACCGCGTTCGGCCGTCGCTCCTTCGCATTTT. Protein product: CASSLTPRSAVAPSHF.

This clonotype appeared many times. This chain uses TRBV12-3 or TRBV12-4 with TRBJ1-2; 7 bases line up with TRBD1. V trimming: 2 bases; J trimming: 8 bases; junction bases outside the gene matches: 8. The CDR3 has 14 amino acids. The CDR3 region has the DNA TGTGCCAGCAGTTTAAACAGGGGTGGGACCGGCTACACCTTC. It specifies CASSLNRGGTGYTF.

This clonotype has a count of ten or more. The chain has TRBV28 and TRBJ2-2; D gene ambiguous. The germline gives CDR1 MDHEN, CDR2 SYDVKM. Trimming removed 8 bases from V and 4 bases from J, with 17 bases in between. The CDR3 is made up of 15 amino acids. The CDR3 DNA is TGTGCCAGCGGTGAGAAGACGCGAACCACCGGGGAGCTGTTTTTT. It translates to CASGEKTRTTGELFF.

This clonotype was found many times. The genes are TRBV12-3 or TRBV12-4 and TRBJ1-2; 11 bases line up with TRBD1. The CDR3 runs to 15 residues. Trimming removed 6 bases from V and 2 bases from J; junction bases left unmatched: 5. This chain's CDR3 is CASSLGDRGNYGYTF. The CDR3 nucleotides are TGTGCCAGCAGCCTGGGGGACAGGGGGAACTATGGCTACACCTTC.

This clonotype was picked up a small number of times. This sequence joins TRBV4-1 and TRBJ1-5, with D unresolved. The germline V gene has CDR1 MGHRA and CDR2 YSYEKL. CDR3 length: 14 amino acids. V was pared by 1 base and J by 4 bases, with 8 bases between. Here the CDR3 DNA reads TGCGCCAGCAGCCAAGTCGTAGGGAATCAGCCCCAGCATTTT. Amino acids: CASSQVVGNQPQHF.

This clonotype has at least ten counts. The chain carries TRBV20-1 and TRBJ1-1; D may be TRBD1 (6 bases). The CDR3 totals 14 residues. The V end lost 6 bases, the J end lost 0 bases, and 14 bases lay between the germline ends. In germline, CDR1 is DFQATT, CDR2 SNEGSKA (reference sequence). Here the CDR3 reads CSASQGSVNTEAFF. The CDR3 DNA sequence: TGCAGTGCGTCTCAGGGGTCGGTGAACACTGAAGCTTTCTTT.

A note on this clonotype: A single base separates this from a much larger clone, so it may be a read error. The chain employs TRBV10-3 and TRBJ1-2; D might be TRBD1 (5 bases). Germline lookup yields CDR1 ENHRY and CDR2 SYGVKD. This CDR3 is built from 17 residues. The CDR3 spells CAIRTDGAAAGPYGYAF. CDR3 in DNA: TGTGCCATCAGGACGGACGGGGCAGCTGCTGGTCCCTATGGCTACGCCTTC.

The V call is TRBV14, the J call TRBJ2-7; TRBD2 matches at 10 bases. The CDR3 has 15 residues. V lost 4 bases, J lost 2 bases, and 5 bases stayed unmatched. CDR1 is SGHDN and CDR2 is FVKESK in the germline V gene. Here the CDR3 reads CASSPLAGVAYEQYF. DNA of the CDR3: TGTGCCAGCAGCCCCCTAGCGGGAGTGGCCTACGAGCAGTACTTC.

In its sample, this clonotype was seen many times. The V gene is TRBV11-3, the J gene TRBJ1-1, with unresolved D. CDR3 length equals 14 residues. Trimming removed 0 bases from V and 1 base from J, with 6 bases in between. Germline V gene lookup returns CDR1 SGHNT and CDR2 YENEEA. CDR3 loop: CASSLDPENTEAFF. In DNA, the CDR3 is TGTGCCAGCAGCTTAGATCCGGAGAACACTGAAGCTTTCTTT.

This clonotype appeared many times. This sequence joins TRBV20-1 and TRBJ1-5; unclear D gene. The germline gives CDR1 DFQATT, CDR2 SNEGSKA (reference sequence). The CDR3 has 14 residues. The V gene lost 0 bases and the J gene lost 1 base, with 7 bases spanning the gap. This CDR3 is CSAREHTSNQPQHF. CDR3 sequence (DNA): TGCAGTGCTAGAGAACACACAAGCAATCAGCCCCAGCATTTT.

This clonotype was detected ten times or more. The chain recombines TRBV2 with TRBJ1-4; D unclear. This CDR3 region has 15 residues. V gave up 0 bases and J gave up 3 bases, with 8 bases separating them. Germline V gene lookup returns CDR1 SNHLY and CDR2 FYNNEI. CDR3 DNA sequence: TGTGCCAGCAGTGAAGCGCGGGCGGCTAATGAAAAACTGTTTTTT. Protein sequence: CASSEARAANEKLFF.

V and J are TRBV19 and TRBJ1-5, with D unclear. Trimming shortened V by 7 bases and J by 3 bases, and 13 bases separated the two germline ends. Germline V CDR1 and CDR2: LNHDA, SQIVND (reference sequence). The CDR3 covers 14 residues. For the CDR3, the DNA is TGTGCCAGTACCTTAGCATGGACCAATCAGCCCCAGCATTTT. Translation: CASTLAWTNQPQHF.

This clonotype was seen only a few times. This sequence joins TRBV4-1 and TRBJ1-4, with D unclear. The CDR3 is 16 amino acids. V was trimmed by 4 bases and J by 8 bases, leaving 20 bases between them. The germline gives CDR1 MGHRA, CDR2 YSYEKL. CDR3 region: CASSLSSPRAGEKLFF. The CDR3 region has the DNA TGCGCCAGCAGCCTATCAAGCCCCCGAGCTGGGGAAAAACTGTTTTTT.

This clonotype showed up many times. This rearrangement joins TRBV7-9 to TRBJ2-2, with D hard to call. V lost 5 bases and J 4 bases, leaving 14 bases between the germline ends. The CDR3 has 15 amino acids. The germline V gene has CDR1 SEHNR and CDR2 FQNEAQ (reference sequence). CDR3: CASSELSRTTGELFF. In DNA, the CDR3 is TGTGCCAGCAGCGAACTCTCCAGGACCACCGGGGAGCTGTTTTTT.

CDR3 sequence (DNA): TGTGCCACCAGTGACCCTGGGACAGATCAAGAGACCCAGTACTTC. This sequence encodes CATSDPGTDQETQYF. The chain couples TRBV24-1 to TRBJ2-5; TRBD1 aligns across 7 bases. The CDR3 extends over 15 amino acids. Trimming took 4 bases from V and 2 from J; bases not matched to a gene: 6. Per the germline V gene, CDR1 is KGHDR and CDR2 is SFDVKD.

This clonotype was counted between two and nine times. The V call is TRBV6-5, the J call TRBJ2-5; TRBD1 or TRBD2 may be the D gene (5 bases each). The V and J ends lost 0 bases and 4 bases respectively, with 9 bases between them. Germline CDR1 is MNHEY and CDR2 is SVGAGI. This CDR3 region has 14 residues. In nucleotides, the CDR3 is TGTGCCAGCAGTTACTCCGAGGGGCCAGAGACCCAGTACTTC. Translating it yields CASSYSEGPETQYF.

This clonotype was counted between two and nine times. The chain joins TRBV10-1 to TRBJ1-5; D ambiguous. Germline V lookup: CDR1 WNHNN, CDR2 SYGVQD (reference sequence). This CDR3 spans 15 amino acids. V lost 9 bases and J lost 2, with 17 bases in between. CDR3 in amino acids: CARREGFGGNQPQHF. The DNA of the CDR3 is TGCGCCAGGAGGGAGGGCTTCGGGGGCAATCAGCCCCAGCATTTT.

This clonotype was counted many times. V usage is TRBV7-9 and J usage is TRBJ1-1; D not resolved. CDR3 size: 10 residues. CDR1 and CDR2 (germline): SEHNR, FQNEAQ (reference sequence). Trimming removed 0 bases from V and 7 bases from J, with 0 bases in between. CDR3 sequence reads: CASSLAEAFF. DNA of the CDR3: TGTGCCAGCAGCTTAGCTGAAGCTTTCTTT.

The V gene is TRBV29-1, the J gene TRBJ1-2, with a possible D match to TRBD1 (6 bases). Germline V gives CDR1 SQVTM, CDR2 ANQGSEA. This CDR3 is built from 13 residues. The ends were cut back, 3 bases at V and 6 bases at J, with 14 bases in the middle. CDR3 in amino acids: CSVDSWGRDGYTF. CDR3 nucleotide sequence: TGCAGCGTTGACAGCTGGGGGCGGGATGGCTACACCTTC.

This clonotype appeared many times. The J gene is TRBJ2-2, the V gene TRBV28; TRBD2 matches at 7 bases. The CDR3 totals 14 residues. Trimming removed 5 bases from V and 7 bases from J; junction bases left unmatched: 7. Germline lookup yields CDR1 MDHEN and CDR2 SYDVKM. DNA of the CDR3: TGTGCCAGCAGTCTTAGCGGGTTTGGCGGGGAGCTGTTTTTT. Translating gives CASSLSGFGGELFF.

This chain links TRBV27 with TRBJ2-7, with unresolved D. The length of the CDR3 is 10 residues. Germline CDR1 and CDR2: MNHEY and SMNVEV (reference sequence). The germline V and J ends were trimmed by 3 bases and 7 bases, with 4 bases remaining between them. In nucleotides, the CDR3 is TGTGCCAGCAGTTTGCTAGAGCAGTACTTC. This sequence encodes CASSLLEQYF.

To note about this clonotype: Given a much more abundant clone one base away, this may be a read error. The chain carries TRBV28 and TRBJ1-1, with D maybe TRBD1 (6 bases). The germline V gene has CDR1 MDHEN and CDR2 SYDVKM. This CDR3 spans 15 amino acids. CDR3 in DNA: TGTGCCAGCAGTTTGAGGGGGGAGATTAACACTGGAGCTTTCTTT. Translated: CASSLRGEINTGAFF.

This clonotype was seen at least ten times. The chain couples TRBV29-1 to TRBJ2-7, with a tentative D call TRBD2 (5 bases). Per the germline V gene, CDR1 is SQVTM and CDR2 is ANQGSEA. V was clipped by 4 bases and J by 0 bases, with 10 bases between them. CDR3 length: 13 residues. The CDR3 coding sequence is TGCAGCGTTGTTTTAGACTACTCCTACGAGCAGTACTTC. This encodes CSVVLDYSYEQYF.

This clonotype was seen many times. The V call is TRBV11-2, the J call TRBJ1-1; no clear D. The CDR3 length is 14 residues. Per germline, CDR1 SGHAT and CDR2 FQNNGV. V lost 2 bases, J lost 4 bases, and 11 bases lay in between. Here the CDR3 DNA reads TGTGCCAGCAGCTTACGGGGAAGGAGCACTGAAGCTTTCTTT. Protein sequence: CASSLRGRSTEAFF.

Ten or more counts support this clonotype. V gene TRBV7-3 combines with J gene TRBJ2-2; 10 bases map to TRBD1. This CDR3 has 17 amino acids. Germline V gene lookup returns CDR1 SGHTA and CDR2 FQGTGA. Trimming at V came to 5 bases and at J to 4 bases, leaving 10 bases not matched to a gene. CDR3 loop: CASSPGPWTGGTGELFF. CDR3 in DNA: TGTGCCAGCAGCCCCGGACCCTGGACAGGGGGCACCGGGGAGCTGTTTTTT.